This is a list of T cell receptor beta chains from one sample in a study of OX40 agonist ivuxolimab in advanced cancers. Assay: immunoSEQ multiplex PCR; the TCRdb copy retains only in-frame clones and omits some. The table shows 83,000 or so clones, with about 88% occurring only once. Sequences were derived from CD4+ or CD8+ T cells sorted from blood, sampled in a trial of the OX40 agonist ivuxolimab. Every receptor here comes from an adult with an advanced solid tumor such as melanoma, head and neck, liver or kidney cancer. Both conserved end residues are trimmed from each CDR3.

V	J	CDR3
TRBV18	TRBJ1-6	ASSPDRSNSPLH
TRBV28	TRBJ1-2	ASSLYTGGDGYT
TRBV27	TRBJ1-5	ASGRSGQGNQPQH
TRBV5-1	TRBJ2-7	ASSGITSSYEQY
TRBV9	TRBJ2-5	ASSVGGGKEETQY
TRBV5-1	TRBJ2-1	ASSGKGGSAYNEQF
TRBV11-2	TRBJ2-2	ASRYTGQELF
TRBV4-3	TRBJ2-3	ASSQEASSPDTQY
TRBV30	TRBJ1-1	AWNSGGGLIAF
TRBV28	TRBJ2-3	ASRNGGATDTQY
TRBV29-1	TRBJ1-4	SVGLLDRFNEKLF
TRBV5-4	TRBJ2-6	ASSLVTLGLSGANVLT
TRBV5-1	TRBJ1-1	ASSLGENTEAF
TRBV29-1	TRBJ2-5	SVGTGAETQY
TRBV7-9	TRBJ1-4	ASSPDRGTPGGIEKLF
TRBV7-9	TRBJ1-1	ASSLSYRGEEAF